One sample yielded the 27 T cell receptor beta chains listed below, sequenced in a study of cytomegalovirus exposure and HLA in healthy donors. PCR used 60 Vbeta primers and 13 Jbeta primers. The protocol was immunoSEQ multiplex PCR, while the TCRdb copy is restricted to in-frame clones and leaves out a portion. The sample has 120,000 or so clones; less than 85% are singletons. The sample comprised PBMCs. The receptors stem from a man between 18 and 29 years old in good health and CMV-seropositive.

This clone was counted only a few times. The J gene is TRBJ1-1, the V gene TRBV6-6; 8 positions match TRBD1. The CDR3 totals 14 residues. Germline trimming cut 6 bases from V and 3 bases from J; bases unmatched to any gene: 6. CDR1 MNHNY and CDR2 SVGAGI come from the germline V gene (reference sequence). CDR3 region: CASSLQGADTEAFF. CDR3 in DNA: TGTGCCAGCAGCCTCCAGGGGGCGGACACTGAAGCTTTCTTT.

This clone has just a few counts. This chain uses TRBV2 with TRBJ1-6; 7 nucleotides line up with TRBD1. CDR1 SNHLY and CDR2 FYNNEI come from the germline V gene. V trimming: 8 bases; J trimming: 7 bases; junction bases outside the gene matches: 8. This CDR3 is 14 amino acids long. This chain's CDR3 is CASLTRGLNSPLHF. In nucleotides, the CDR3 is TGTGCCAGCTTAACGAGGGGGCTGAATTCACCCCTCCACTTT.

Only a few counts were recorded for this clone. The chain has TRBV10-2 and TRBJ1-1; D is unclear. The CDR3 is made up of 11 amino acids. Germline CDR1 and CDR2: WSHSY and SAAADI. The V end lost 6 bases, the J end lost 3 bases, and 5 bases lay between the germline ends. CDR3 sequence (DNA): TGCGCCAGCAGCCGGGACACTGAAGCTTTCTTT. Amino acid sequence: CASSRDTEAFF.

The chain couples TRBV4-1 to TRBJ1-2; 7 nucleotides align to TRBD1. The J segment lost 2 bases and the V segment lost 3 bases, leaving 3 bases of the junction unmatched. CDR1 is MGHRA and CDR2 is YSYEKL in the germline V gene. The CDR3 has 14 amino acids. The CDR3 sequence is CASSQPQGNYGYTF. The CDR3, as DNA: TGCGCCAGCAGCCAGCCACAGGGGAACTATGGCTACACCTTC.

The genes are TRBV19 and TRBJ1-6, with D possibly being TRBD1 (6 bases). V was shortened by 5 bases and J by 7 bases, with 15 bases between the two germline ends. Germline CDR1 reads LNHDA; CDR2 reads SQIVND (reference sequence). CDR3 length equals 15 residues. CDR3 bases: TGTGCCAGTAGTGAGGGGAACAGGGTCAATTCACCCCTCCACTTT. Encoded protein: CASSEGNRVNSPLHF. Complete variable domain (other parts from reference TRBV19 and TRBJ1-6): DGGITQSPKYLFRKEGQNVTLSCEQNLNHDAMYWYRQDPGQGLRLIYYSQIVNDFQKGDIAEGYSVSREKKESFPLTVTSAQKNPTAFYLCASSEGNRVNSPLHFGNGTRLTVT.

The chain uses TRBV7-3 and TRBJ1-3; TRBD1 matches at 10 bases. V trimming: 3 bases; J trimming: 2 bases; junction bases outside the gene matches: 4. The CDR3 extends over 16 amino acids. Germline CDR1 is SGHTA and CDR2 is FQGTGA. CDR3 coding DNA: TGTGCCAGCAGCTTGGCCGGGACAGGGGCTGGAAACACCATATATTTT. Encoded protein: CASSLAGTGAGNTIYF.

The chain employs TRBV4-1 and TRBJ2-3, with D tentatively TRBD2 (6 bases). The CDR3 spans 17 residues. Looked up from germline, CDR1 is MGHRA and CDR2 is YSYEKL. Trimming removed 4 bases from V and 5 bases from J, with 22 bases in between. The CDR3 loop reads CASSLSPGTTEGDTQYF. DNA of the CDR3: TGCGCCAGCAGCCTATCCCCCGGGACGACGGAGGGAGATACGCAGTATTTT.

This chain joins TRBV6-5 and TRBJ2-2; D is possibly TRBD2 (6 bases). The germline V gene encodes CDR1 MNHEY and CDR2 SVGAGI. V was pared by 0 bases and J by 7 bases, with 12 bases between. The CDR3 has 15 amino acids. CDR3 in amino acids: CASSYSAAGSGELFF. The DNA of the CDR3 is TGTGCCAGCAGTTACTCCGCAGCGGGTAGCGGGGAGCTGTTTTTT.

The rearrangement joins TRBV2 to TRBJ1-1; TRBD1 might be the D (6 bases). The ends were cut back, 6 bases at V and 0 bases at J, with 20 bases in the middle. Germline CDR1 reads SNHLY; CDR2 reads FYNNEI. The CDR3 covers 17 residues. This CDR3 is CASRDSTGKLMNTEAFF. The CDR3 DNA follows: TGTGCCAGCAGGGACAGTACCGGAAAACTTATGAACACTGAAGCTTTCTTT.

The chain links TRBV5-6 to TRBJ1-1; D is possibly TRBD1 (5 bases). The CDR3 totals 14 residues. V lost 6 bases to trimming and J lost 0 bases, with 12 bases between them. Germline V gives CDR1 SGHDT, CDR2 YYEEEE. Written as DNA, the CDR3 is TGTGCCAGCACCATGGGACTTCTGAACACTGAAGCTTTCTTT. Translation: CASTMGLLNTEAFF. Full variable domain (rest looked up from reference TRBV5-6 and TRBJ1-1): DAGVTQSPTHLIKTRGQQVTLRCSPKSGHDTVSWYQQALGQGPQFIFQYYEEEERQRGNFPDRFSGHQFPNYSSELNVNALLLGDSALYLCASTMGLLNTEAFFGQGTRLTVV.

The rearrangement joins TRBV6-5 to TRBJ2-5; 7 bases map to TRBD1. The J call may be incorrect, as the DNA end agrees better with TRBJ2-7. The germline V gene encodes CDR1 MNHEY and CDR2 SVGAGI. The CDR3 has 14 residues. Here the CDR3 DNA reads TGTGCCAGCAGTGCCGGGACAGACGACTACGAGCAGTACTTC. Translation gives CASSAGTDDYEQYF.

The chain couples TRBV2 to TRBJ2-3, with D perhaps TRBD1 (7 bases). The germline V gene has CDR1 SNHLY and CDR2 FYNNEI. Trimming shortened V by 5 bases and J by 1 base, and 16 bases separated the two germline ends. CDR3 length: 16 amino acids. CDR3 sequence reads: CASSLPGDSRTDTQYF. CDR3 DNA: TGTGCCAGCAGTCTACCGGGGGACAGCCGCACAGATACGCAGTATTTT. Full variable domain (outside the CDR3, taken from reference TRBV2 and TRBJ2-3): EPEVTQTPSHQVTQMGQEVILRCVPISNHLYFYWYRQILGQKVEFLVSFYNNEISEKSEIFDDQFSVERPDGSNFTLKIRSTKLEDSAMYFCASSLPGDSRTDTQYFGPGTRLTVL.

The chain links TRBV19 to TRBJ2-3; TRBD2 might be the D (6 bases). Germline loops: CDR1 LNHDA, CDR2 SQIVND (reference sequence). The CDR3 is 13 amino acids. The CDR3 DNA reads as TGTGCATCGCGGAGGGTCGACACAGATACGCAGTATTTT. Its translation: CASRRVDTDTQYF.

The genes are TRBV6-1 and TRBJ2-2; TRBD2 matches 11 bases. V gave up 4 bases and J gave up 2 bases; unmatched junction bases: 12. Germline CDR1 is MNHNS and CDR2 is SASEGT. The CDR3 runs 19 residues. The chain's CDR3 is CASSVDLRTSGYNTGELFF. The CDR3 DNA sequence: TGTGCCAGCAGTGTGGACTTACGGACTAGCGGGTACAACACCGGGGAGCTGTTTTTT.

This rearrangement joins TRBV10-2 to TRBJ1-1, with a weak D call TRBD1 (5 bases). The germline V gene encodes CDR1 WSHSY and CDR2 SAAADI. The V gene lost 5 bases and the J gene lost 4 bases, with 11 bases spanning the gap. This CDR3 has 13 residues. The CDR3 here is CASSRGESTEAFF. CDR3 nucleotide sequence: TGCGCCAGCAGTCGGGGGGAGAGCACTGAAGCTTTCTTT.

The V call is TRBV29-1, the J call TRBJ2-7; TRBD1 matches 9 bases. Germline CDR1 reads SQVTM; CDR2 reads ANQGSEA. This CDR3 has 15 residues. The junction had 11 bases not matched to a gene; V was cut back by 1 base and J by 7 bases. The CDR3 coding sequence is TGCAGCGTTGAAGGCGGTAACAGGGGGCTGGGGGAGCAGTACTTC. It specifies CSVEGGNRGLGEQYF.

V gene TRBV7-3 combines with J gene TRBJ2-1, with 8 bases that match TRBD1. V gave up 4 bases and J gave up 8 bases; unmatched junction bases: 10. Per germline, CDR1 SGHTA and CDR2 FQGTGA. The CDR3 is 15 amino acids. The CDR3 sequence is CASSSGQGLSHEQFF. The CDR3 DNA reads as TGTGCCAGCAGCTCCGGACAGGGACTTTCCCATGAGCAGTTCTTC.

The sample holds one count of this clone. The rearrangement links TRBV19 to TRBJ2-5; the D gene is possibly TRBD1 (5 bases). The V end was cut by 3 bases, the J end by 3 bases, with 17 bases between. CDR3 length: 16 amino acids. Germline assignment: CDR1 LNHDA and CDR2 SQIVND (reference sequence). CDR3 sequence (DNA): TGTGCCAGTAGTATTCGGGCAACGAAGGGGAAAGAGACCCAGTACTTC. Its protein product is CASSIRATKGKETQYF.

The CDR3 here is CATRQDPETQYF. The CDR3 DNA follows: TGTGCCACCCGACAGGATCCAGAGACCCAGTACTTC. The genes are TRBV19 and TRBJ2-5; possible D gene TRBD1, 6 bases. CDR1 is LNHDA, CDR2 SQIVND, per germline (reference sequence). The CDR3 is made up of 12 amino acids. V was trimmed by 10 bases and J by 4 bases, leaving 13 bases between them.

This clone was detected once. V gene TRBV4-1 combines with J gene TRBJ1-1, with D possibly matching TRBD1 (6 bases). V shed 1 base and J shed 4 bases, with 13 bases lying between them. Germline CDR1 and CDR2: MGHRA and YSYEKL. This CDR3 is 15 amino acids long. The CDR3 loop reads CASSQGNRVGTEAFF. The CDR3 DNA is TGCGCCAGCAGCCAAGGGAACAGGGTGGGCACTGAAGCTTTCTTT.

The J gene is TRBJ1-1, the V gene TRBV4-1; D remains ambiguous. Germline V gene lookup returns CDR1 MGHRA and CDR2 YSYEKL. V was trimmed by 6 bases and J by 3 bases, leaving 11 bases between them. The CDR3 is made up of 13 amino acids. The CDR3 reads CASRRGGDTEAFF. For the CDR3, the DNA is TGCGCCAGCAGACGGGGAGGAGACACTGAAGCTTTCTTT.

The chain carries TRBV4-2 and TRBJ2-3; TRBD2 is a possible D gene (6 bases). Germline V CDR1 and CDR2: LGHNA, YNFKEQ. Trimming took off 1 base at V and 2 bases at J, with 16 bases between the two ends. CDR3 length: 17 residues. CDR3 residues: CASSQVPPERATDTQYF. The CDR3 DNA follows: TGTGCCAGCAGCCAAGTCCCCCCCGAGCGGGCCACAGATACGCAGTATTTT.

The chain carries TRBV6-5 and TRBJ2-3, with unresolved D. This CDR3 has 14 amino acids. Germline V lookup: CDR1 MNHEY, CDR2 SVGAGI. Trimming left V 6 bases short and J 1 base short, with 11 bases between. CDR3 DNA: TGTGCCAGCAGCCCTCAGGCCGGCACAGATACGCAGTATTTT. Translation gives CASSPQAGTDTQYF.

The chain links TRBV4-1 to TRBJ1-2; TRBD1 agrees at 7 bases. Germline-derived CDR1 and CDR2 are MGHRA and YSYEKL. J was trimmed by 5 bases and V by 5 bases; bases with no gene match: 14. CDR3 length: 16 residues. The CDR3 coding sequence is TGCGCCAGCAGCGAACAATATCGACAGGGATCGTATGGCTACACCTTC. Protein sequence: CASSEQYRQGSYGYTF.

The chain employs TRBV7-8 and TRBJ1-1, with D possibly matching TRBD1 (6 bases). Germline V gene data show CDR1 as SGHVS and CDR2 as FQNEAQ. This CDR3 has 15 amino acids. V was clipped by 0 bases and J by 2 bases, with 10 bases between them. The DNA of the CDR3 is TGTGCCAGCAGCTTAGCGTTGGGACAAAACACTGAAGCTTTCTTT. This encodes CASSLALGQNTEAFF.

This clone was found a few times. Other nucleotide sequences from this sample produce the same CDR3. The chain has TRBV6-5 and TRBJ1-2; TRBD1 matches at 7 bases. The CDR3 is made up of 16 amino acids. Germline CDR1 and CDR2: MNHEY and SVGAGI. Trimming cost V 2 bases and J 5 bases; bases outside gene matches: 11. The CDR3 protein is CASSYLRTGGGYGYTF. As DNA, the CDR3 is TGTGCCAGCAGTTACCTAAGGACAGGAGGGGGGTATGGCTACACCTTC.

The chain employs TRBV4-1 and TRBJ1-3; 8 bases are shared with TRBD1. The CDR3 covers 15 residues. V shed 3 bases and J 2 bases; nucleotides not matched to a gene: 3. Per the germline V gene, CDR1 is MGHRA and CDR2 is YSYEKL. The CDR3 here is CASSHTGGPGNTIYF. The CDR3 DNA follows: TGCGCCAGCAGCCATACAGGGGGTCCTGGAAACACCATATATTTT.